This TCR beta chain was documented in a study of control samples from healthy donors and cancer patients (dated by TCRdb to about 2020). Library preparation employed the immunoSEQ multiplex PCR assay. TCRdb stores this immuneACCESS table with in-frame sequences only. Part of the clones is absent; in the studies checked, under half of the shortfall reflects unresolved V genes, and no reason is known for the rest. The sample contains about 130,000 clones, 85% to 95% of them found a single time. Jointly, the top ten make up 14% of the sample. Trimming takes 1 base off V and 8 bases off J; junction bases not matched to a gene: 9. For CDR1 and CDR2, the germline V gene (reference sequence) lists LGHDT and YNNKEL. Counted from cysteine to phenylalanine, this CDR3 has 16 amino acids. Of all the DNA, just the CDR3 is kept, 48 bases in frame from base 1. This clone was counted between two and nine times. Its antigen remains unidentified. Nothing much larger sits one base from this clone, and base qualities are not available.

The sequenced material came from PBMCs. The clonotype originates from a man in his sixties with colorectal cancer. Rearrangement joined TRBV3-1 (or the pseudogene TRBV3-2) to TRBJ1-5; TRBD1 agrees with 9 junctional bases. The encoded CDR3 is CASSQGVLDRGEPQHF. The DNA reads as follows: TGTGCCAGCAGCCAAGGGGTGTTGGACAGGGGAGAGCCCCAGCATTTT.